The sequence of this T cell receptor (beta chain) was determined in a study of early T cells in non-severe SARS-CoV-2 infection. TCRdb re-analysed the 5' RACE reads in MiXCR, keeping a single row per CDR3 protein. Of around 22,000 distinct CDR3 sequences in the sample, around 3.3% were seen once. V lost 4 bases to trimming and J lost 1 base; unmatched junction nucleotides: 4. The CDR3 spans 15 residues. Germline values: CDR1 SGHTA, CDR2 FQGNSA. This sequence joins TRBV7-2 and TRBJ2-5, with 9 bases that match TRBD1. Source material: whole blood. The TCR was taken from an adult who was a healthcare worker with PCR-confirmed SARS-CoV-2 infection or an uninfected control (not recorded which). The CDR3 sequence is CASSSQTGGQETQYF. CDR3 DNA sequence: TGTGCCAGCAGCTCTCAGACAGGGGGCCAAGAGACCCAGTACTTC.